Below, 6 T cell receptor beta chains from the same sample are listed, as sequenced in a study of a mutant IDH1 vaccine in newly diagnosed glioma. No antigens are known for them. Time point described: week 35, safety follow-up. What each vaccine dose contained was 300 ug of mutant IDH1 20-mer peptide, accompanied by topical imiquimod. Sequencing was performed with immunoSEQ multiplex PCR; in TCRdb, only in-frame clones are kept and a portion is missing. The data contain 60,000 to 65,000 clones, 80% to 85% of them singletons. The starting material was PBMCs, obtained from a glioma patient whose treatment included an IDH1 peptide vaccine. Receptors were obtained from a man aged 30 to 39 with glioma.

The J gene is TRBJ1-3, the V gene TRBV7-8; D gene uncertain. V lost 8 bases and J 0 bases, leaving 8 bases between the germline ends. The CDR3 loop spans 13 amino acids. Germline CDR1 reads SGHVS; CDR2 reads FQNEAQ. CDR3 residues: CASARFSGNTIYF. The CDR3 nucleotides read TGTGCCAGCGCCCGCTTCTCTGGAAACACCATATATTTT.

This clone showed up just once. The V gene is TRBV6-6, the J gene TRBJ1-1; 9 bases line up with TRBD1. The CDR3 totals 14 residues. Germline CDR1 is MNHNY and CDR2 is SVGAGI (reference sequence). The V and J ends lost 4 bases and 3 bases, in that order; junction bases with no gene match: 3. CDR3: CASSSQGADTEAFF. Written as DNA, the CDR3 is TGTGCCAGCAGTTCACAGGGGGCTGACACTGAAGCTTTCTTT.

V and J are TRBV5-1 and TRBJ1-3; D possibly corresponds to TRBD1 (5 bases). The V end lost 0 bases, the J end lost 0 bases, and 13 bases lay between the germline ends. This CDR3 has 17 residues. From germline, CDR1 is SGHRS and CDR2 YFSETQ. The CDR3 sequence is CASSLAEGTASGNTIYF. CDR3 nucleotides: TGCGCCAGCAGCTTGGCAGAGGGGACGGCCTCTGGAAACACCATATATTTT.

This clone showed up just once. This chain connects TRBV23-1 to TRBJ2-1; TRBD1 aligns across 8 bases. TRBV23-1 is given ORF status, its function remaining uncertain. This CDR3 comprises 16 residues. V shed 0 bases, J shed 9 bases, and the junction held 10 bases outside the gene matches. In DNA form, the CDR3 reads TGCGCCAGCAGTCAATCGGAGGACAGGGAGGAGGGTGAGCAGTTCTTC. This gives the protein CASSQSEDREEGEQFF.

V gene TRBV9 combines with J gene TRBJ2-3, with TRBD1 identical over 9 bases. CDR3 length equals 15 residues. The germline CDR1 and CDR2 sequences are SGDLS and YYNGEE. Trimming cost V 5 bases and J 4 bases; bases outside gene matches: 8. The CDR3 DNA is TGTGCCAGCAGTCGGACAGGGGTTGGTCCAGATACGCAGTATTTT. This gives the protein CASSRTGVGPDTQYF.

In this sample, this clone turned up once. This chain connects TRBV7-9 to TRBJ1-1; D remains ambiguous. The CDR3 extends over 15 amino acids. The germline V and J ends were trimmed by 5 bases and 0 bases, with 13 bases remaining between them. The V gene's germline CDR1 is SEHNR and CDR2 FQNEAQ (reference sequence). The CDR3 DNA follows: TGTGCCAGCAGCCCCGCTGGGCTCATGAACACTGAAGCTTTCTTT. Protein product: CASSPAGLMNTEAFF. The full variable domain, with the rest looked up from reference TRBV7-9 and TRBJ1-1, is DTGVSQNPRHKITKRGQNVTFRCDPISEHNRLYWYRQTLGQGPEFLTYFQNEAQLEKSRLLSDRFSAERPKGSFSTLEIQRTEQGDSAMYLCASSPAGLMNTEAFFGQGTRLTVV.